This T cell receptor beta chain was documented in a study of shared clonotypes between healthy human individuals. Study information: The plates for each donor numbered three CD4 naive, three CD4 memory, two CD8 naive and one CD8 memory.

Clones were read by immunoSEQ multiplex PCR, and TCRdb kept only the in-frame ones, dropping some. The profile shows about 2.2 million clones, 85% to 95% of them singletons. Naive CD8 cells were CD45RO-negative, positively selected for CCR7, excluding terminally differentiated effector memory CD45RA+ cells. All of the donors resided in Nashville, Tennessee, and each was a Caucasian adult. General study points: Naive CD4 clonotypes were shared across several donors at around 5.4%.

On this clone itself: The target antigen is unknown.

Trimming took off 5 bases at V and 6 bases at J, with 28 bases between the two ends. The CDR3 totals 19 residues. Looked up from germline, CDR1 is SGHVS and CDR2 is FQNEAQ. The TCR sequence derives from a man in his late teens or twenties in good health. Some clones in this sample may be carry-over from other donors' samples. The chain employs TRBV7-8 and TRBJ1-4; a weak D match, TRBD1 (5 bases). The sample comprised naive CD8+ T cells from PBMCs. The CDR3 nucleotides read TGTGCCAGCAGCCCCCGTATTCTTTGGGGCGCGGTGATGGATGAAAAACTGTTTTTT. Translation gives CASSPRILWGAVMDEKLFF.